In this sample, the clone carrying this T cell receptor beta chain turned up once. Its cognate antigen is unknown. The V gene's germline CDR1 is SGHTS and CDR2 YDEGEE. Trimming cost V 1 base and J 1 base, with 6 bases left between them. The CDR3 spans 13 residues. The data were obtained in a study of OX40 agonist ivuxolimab in advanced cancers. Study summary: At 0.01 to 10 mg/kg, ivuxolimab was administered intravenously to patients every 2 weeks. The mean age was roughly 60 years, ranging from about 23 to 79, with around four fifths of participants male. Partial responses were achieved by three patients: one hepatocellular carcinoma, two cutaneous melanoma. Findings and caveats of the study: Partial responders treated at 0.1-3.0 mg/kg exhibited clonal expansion among the lowest measured.

Assay: immunoSEQ multiplex PCR; the TCRdb copy retains only in-frame clones and omits some. This sample has 30,000 to 40,000 clones, with approximately 80% found just once. The genes are TRBV5-8 and TRBJ2-7; weak D call: TRBD1 (6 bases). This specimen consisted of CD4+ or CD8+ T cells sorted from blood, obtained in a trial of the OX40 agonist ivuxolimab. The clonotype comes from an adult with an advanced solid tumor such as melanoma, head and neck, liver or kidney cancer. The CDR3 loop is CASSLRGSYEQYF. In DNA, the CDR3 is TGTGCCAGCAGCTTGAGGGGGTCCTACGAGCAGTACTTC. The full variable domain, with the rest looked up from reference TRBV5-8 and TRBJ2-7, is EAGVTQSPTHLIKTRGQQATLRCSPISGHTSVYWYQQALGLGLQFLLWYDEGEERNRGNFPPRFSGRQFPNYSSELNVNALELEDSALYLCASSLRGSYEQYFGPGTRLTVT.